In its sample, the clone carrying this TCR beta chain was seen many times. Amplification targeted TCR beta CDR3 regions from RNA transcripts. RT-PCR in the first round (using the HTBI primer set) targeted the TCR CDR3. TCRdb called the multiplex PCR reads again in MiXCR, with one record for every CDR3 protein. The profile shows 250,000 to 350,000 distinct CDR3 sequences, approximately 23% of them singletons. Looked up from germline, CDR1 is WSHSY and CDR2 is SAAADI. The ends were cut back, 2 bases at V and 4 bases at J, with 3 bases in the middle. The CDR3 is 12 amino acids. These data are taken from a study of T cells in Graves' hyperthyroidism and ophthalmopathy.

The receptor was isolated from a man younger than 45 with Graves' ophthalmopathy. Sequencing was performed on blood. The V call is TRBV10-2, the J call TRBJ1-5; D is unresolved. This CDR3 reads CASSEQNQPQHF. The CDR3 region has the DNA TGCGCCAGCAGTGAGCAAAATCAGCCCCAGCATTTT.